The text below deals with one TCR beta chain. The CDR3 sequence is 15 residues long. Germline V gene lookup returns CDR1 SGHRS and CDR2 YFSETQ. V gave up 0 bases and J gave up 8 bases, with 15 bases separating them. TCRdb re-called the 5' RACE reads with MiXCR, one entry per CDR3 protein. Among approximately 570,000 distinct CDR3 sequences listed, under 20% were seen once. The entry originates in a study of T-cell memory formation after mild COVID-19. The chain is built from TRBV5-1 and TRBJ2-1, with TRBD2 as a possible D gene (5 bases). The specimen was PBMCs or a T cell subset sorted from them (not recorded which). This TCR derives from an adult woman who had mild COVID-19 (a few samples of this study predate the infection). Cell type and time point are not known. The CDR3 DNA is TGCGCCAGCAGCTTGGCCACGGACTGGCTCGATGAGCAGTTCTTC. Its translation: CASSLATDWLDEQFF.